This T cell receptor (beta chain) was identified in a study of cytomegalovirus exposure and HLA in healthy donors (TCRdb year 2017). Regarding the study in general: An earlier analysis of roughly 570 of the donors reported 276 Gb of sequence data and 95 million to 130 million unique TCR beta sequences obtained from around 190 million T cells. Rather than drawing on any new phenotypic data, the later analysis identified candidate immune exposures from TCR beta sequences and the way those sequences occurred across donors. Alongside the repertoire data, information on donor age, sex, ethnicity and CMV serostatus was compiled. In an earlier analysis of over 550 of the donors, high-throughput TCR beta sequencing was used to judge whether each TCR beta V gene segment behaved as functional or pseudogenic. The study aimed to test whether cataloging public T cell receptors could reveal signatures of past pathogen exposure. Four to six DR-DQ haplotypes were handled as single units for association and clustering, since linkage in the cohort was strong. A later genetic analysis used genome-wide SNP genotypes for about 60% of the roughly 700 donors, treating that subset as a discovery cohort. An early release covering roughly 640 HLA-typed donors comprised roughly 300 gigabases of sequencing data and some 79 million unique TCR sequences. HLA typing included class I and class II loci at four-digit resolution. To predict cytomegalovirus infection status, the study brought together high-throughput TCR immunosequencing, statistical association of individual TCRs with disease status, and machine learning. Among under 450 genotyped donors of the cohort, an average of 235,054 unique TCR beta nucleotide sequences were sequenced per donor, roughly a sixth of them non-productive. Typing coverage differed by locus: A, B, C, DRB1 and DQB1 were typed in roughly 620-630 donors, DQA1 in approximately 520, DPA1 in approximately 610, and DPB1 in approximately 450. A later analysis re-examined previously published TCR beta repertoires from 600 to 700 donors and added high-resolution HLA genotyping to investigate patterns of TCR occurrence. The study used immunosequencing to profile the T cell repertoires of 600 to 850 subjects and linked those repertoires to cytomegalovirus serostatus. Besides the first cohort of approximately 670 subjects, a separate validation cohort made up of around 120 different subjects was used. Every discovery cohort repertoire had been produced on one sequencing platform. Among the roughly 400 genotyped donors, around 81% belonged to the genetic ancestry cluster associated with self-reported Caucasian donors. What the authors observed across the whole study: According to the authors, the approach could potentially be generalized to other disease states and immunological phenotypes. Because the 87-base-pair reads could not distinguish some IMGT-functional V segments, including TRBV6-2 and TRBV6-3, those segments were excluded. In the study, 150 to 200 TCR beta chains were listed as associated with cytomegalovirus. Most TCR sequences were observed very rarely across donors, whereas some public TCRs were present in many individuals. Specific HLA alleles were associated with 16,951 TCR beta sequences at a false discovery rate of 0.05 in a later analysis. Sequencing depth was assumed to be roughly uniform across donors in the presence/absence analyses, though that assumption may not hold. CMV serostatus was the only immune exposure information available for the cohort. According to a later analysis, most CMV-associated TCR beta chains appeared to be HLA-restricted, and the HLA associations seemed to be driven largely by CMV exposure. In an earlier analysis of fewer than 750 of the donors, most TCR beta V segments were observed in productive rearrangements about 87% or about 30% of the time, broadly matching IMGT annotations. In this cohort, only TCR beta chains were sequenced, and detectable features were limited by the absence of alpha or paired-chain data. Correlated functional status among segregating V segments might reflect linkage disequilibrium, but an unknown experimental factor could not be ruled out. In a later analysis, TCR association rates were found to vary across HLA loci, with the most associated TCRs seen for DRB1 alleles and the fewest for HLA-C alleles. In a later analysis, HLA-associated TCR beta chains showed more clonal expansion and lower generation probabilities than non-associated chains that were equally common. Strong co-occurrence of HLA alleles, especially DR and DQ, made assigning TCR associations to individual alleles difficult. A later genetic analysis reported fewer N-insertions in productive TCRs among donors in an Asian-associated ancestry cluster than the roughly 700-donor mean. A cluster of highly shared sequence variants was judged likely to be a technical artifact of the sequencing pipeline. An association between a missense DCLRE1C variant and V-gene and J-gene trimming of TCR beta chains was found in a later genetic analysis and replicated in an independent cohort. The classifier was reported to diagnose cytomegalovirus status with high specificity and sensitivity in both the original cohort and the validation cohort. A later analysis reported that several top co-occurrence clusters appeared linked to parvovirus B19, influenza, CMV and Epstein-Barr virus. Three of the identified cytomegalovirus-associated TCR beta chains were confirmed in vitro to be specific for cytomegalovirus antigens. Because HLA typing was unavailable for some donors at each locus, only the typed subset was used in association tests. A further reported finding was that TCR beta sequences accurately predicted the HLA-A and HLA-B alleles for most subjects in the first cohort. Because counts were too low, roughly 18 rarely observed V segments, including chromosome 9 orphons, were left out of the earlier analysis of about 500 of the donors.

The CDR3 has 15 amino acids, counting the end cysteine and phenylalanine. Only the CDR3 DNA is retained, 45 bases long and in frame from the first base. The V end gives up 1 base and the J end 3 bases, leaving 2 bases in the junction not matched to a gene. According to the germline V gene, CDR1 reads SGHVS and CDR2 reads FNYEAQ. Comment on this clone: The antigen it binds to is not known. Base qualities are missing; no much larger clone stands one base away.

The library relied on the immunoSEQ multiplex PCR assay. The multiplex PCR relied on a mix of 60 forward primers for TCR Vbeta segments and 13 reverse primers for TCR Jbeta segments. The CDR3 region of rearranged TCR beta genes was amplified from genomic DNA by a multiplex PCR assay. The Illumina HiSeq System was used to sequence the amplified TCR beta libraries as 87-base-pair reads. Processing in the source paper ran as follows. In a later analysis, approximately 74 million unique TCR beta chains were counted across the 690 or so repertoires, and roughly 11 million of these chains were shared by at least two donors. Raw reads were error-corrected and collapsed into unique sequences by a nearest-neighbor algorithm in which closely related sequences were merged to remove PCR and sequencing errors. Alignment of CDR3 sequences to IMGT reference sequences was used to assign V, D and J gene segments. For a sequence to be retained, a match of at least six nucleotides to both a V gene segment and a J gene segment was required. Rearrangements were classified as productive when the CDR3 lacked stop codons and remained in frame with V and J, and all other rearrangements were classified as non-productive. Following IMGT convention, CDR3 was defined as the stretch from the second conserved V-encoded cysteine up to the conserved J-encoded phenylalanine. Sequences without an unambiguous match to a single V gene segment were excluded from the earlier analysis of 587 of the donors. An earlier analysis of 450 to 650 of the donors called V segments functional above 56.7% productive rearrangements and segregating when the between-donor standard deviation exceeded 5%. A statistical classification framework was built for diagnosing cytomegalovirus status from the catalog of TCR beta chain sequences. In a later analysis, V and J genes were assigned by comparing TCR nucleotide sequences against IMGT/GENE-DB human TR gene sequences. In a later analysis, CDR3 sequences and most-parsimonious VDJ recombination scenarios were assigned using the TCRdist pipeline. In a later analysis, each TCR beta chain was defined by its CDR3 amino acid sequence together with its V-gene family, and reads lacking a unique V-gene family were excluded. To address suspected cross-contamination and a sequencing artifact, a later analysis removed roughly 640 highly shared, low-generation-probability nucleotide sequences. In a later analysis, a clonal expansion index for each public chain was calculated from normalized within-repertoire ranks of inferred template counts. In a later analysis, generation probabilities were computed using a VDJ recombination model fitted to out-of-frame rearrangements, and the results were checked against IGoR. In a later analysis, hypergeometric tests were used to score TCR-TCR, TCR-HLA and TCR-CMV co-occurrence, with a repertoire-size bias correction applied to TCR pairs. False discovery rates were estimated in a later analysis by permuting HLA or CMV assignments 20 times. In a later analysis, co-occurring TCRs were grouped using DBSCAN, and TCRdist sequence similarity was added for clustering within HLA-allele-positive subsets. Repertoires with fewer than 30,000 or more than 120,000 public chains, plus five repertoires with anomalous nucleotide sharing, were excluded from co-occurrence clustering. Imported from immuneACCESS, the table was reduced by TCRdb to in-frame sequences with V and J called. These copies leave out some clones; in studies compared against another copy, an unresolved V gene accounts for under half, and the cause of the remainder is not known. From that table come the V and J calls and clone size; the DNA was used to work out D and trimming. This sample comprises about 160,000 clones, about 80% of them detected only once. The top ten clones comprise under 2% of the sample.

In total, approximately 610 healthy bone marrow donors made up the cohort. All cohort members were sampled while nominally healthy, although unrecorded immune exposures were likely present. The donor was CMV seronegative and was included in the group of under 450 seronegative cohort members. Each donor provided a peripheral blood sample, and peripheral blood mononuclear cells were used for TCR beta sequencing. The Qiagen DNeasy Blood Extraction Kit was used to extract genomic DNA from the blood cell samples. This TCR was recovered from a man aged 40-49 years in good health and CMV-seronegative. The chain employs TRBV7-6 and TRBJ2-1; 8 central nucleotides agree with TRBD2. The sequencing input was PBMCs. The DNA sequence reads TGTGCCAGCAGCTTAGATAGCGGGATCTACAATGAGCAGTTCTTC. It codes for CASSLDSGIYNEQFF.